These 18 T cell receptor beta chains were sequenced from one sample in a study of low-dose radiotherapy and immunotherapy resistance in tumors. TRAV- and TRBV-specific primers were used for first-strand cDNA, which covered alpha and beta chains. The PCR that amplified TCRs ran for about 18 cycles, relying on a constant-region primer and a V-primer adapter. TCRdb called the reads again in MiXCR, with one record for every CDR3 protein. Of around 90,000 distinct CDR3 sequences in the sample, 18% are singletons; the top ten hold roughly 6%. The time point was: before trial treatment. Sequencing used PBMCs, obtained before treatment. The receptors shown here come from a male donor with prostate cancer.

The table lists this clonotype with many counts. This chain uses TRBV12-3 or TRBV12-4 with TRBJ1-1; 8 bases line up with TRBD1. This CDR3 has 13 amino acids. V was pared by 5 bases and J by 11 bases, with 10 bases of the junction left unmatched. The CDR3 DNA follows: TGTGCCAGCAGTCATACAGGGGGGAGTTGGGCTTTCTTT. Translating it yields CASSHTGGSWAFF.

Within the sample, this clonotype is medium-sized. J is TRBJ2-5 and V is TRBV20-1; either TRBD1 or TRBD2 may fit D (5 bases each). CDR1 DFQATT and CDR2 SNEGSKA come from the germline V gene (reference sequence). This CDR3 is 17 amino acids long. The V and J ends lost 0 bases and 4 bases respectively, with 21 bases between them. The CDR3 sequence is CSARDSGPKSSAETQYF. The CDR3 coding sequence is TGCAGTGCTAGAGATTCGGGACCAAAAAGTAGTGCAGAGACCCAGTACTTC.

This clonotype was seen ten or more times. The chain combines TRBV20-1 with TRBJ1-2; 10 positions agree with TRBD1. Germline V gene lookup returns CDR1 DFQATT and CDR2 SNEGSKA (reference sequence). The CDR3 runs to 12 residues. CDR3 in DNA: TGCAGGGGGACAGGGGATAACTATGGCTACACCTTC. This gives the protein CRGTGDNYGYTF.

This clonotype was counted at least ten times. V is TRBV20-1 and J is TRBJ1-6; 7 nucleotides align to TRBD1. The CDR3 totals 16 residues. CDR1 and CDR2 from the germline V gene are DFQATT and SNEGSKA (reference sequence). J lost 5 bases, V lost 0 bases, and 7 bases had no gene match. CDR3: CSARDRRGLDNSPLHF. The CDR3 region has the DNA TGCAGTGCTAGAGATCGTAGGGGGCTAGATAATTCACCCCTCCACTTT.

The sample holds many counts of this clonotype. The chain joins TRBV30 to TRBJ1-1; D possibly corresponds to TRBD1 (6 bases). Trimming left V 7 bases short and J 1 base short, with 13 bases between. Germline values: CDR1 GTSNPN, CDR2 SVGIG (reference sequence). The CDR3 loop spans 13 amino acids. The CDR3 loop reads CASCPDRNTEAFF. CDR3 nucleotides: TGTGCCTCCTGCCCGGACAGGAACACTGAAGCTTTCTTT. The entire variable domain, with the rest obtained from reference TRBV30 and TRBJ1-1, is as follows: SQTIHQWPATLVQPVGSPLSLECTVEGTSNPNLYWYRQAAGRGLQLLFYSVGIGQISSEVPQNLSASRPQDRQFILSSKKLLLSDSGFYLCASCPDRNTEAFFGQGTRLTVV.

The table lists this clonotype with many counts. The chain joins TRBV20-1 to TRBJ2-5; D is unresolved. The CDR3 is 14 amino acids. V lost 4 bases and J lost 2, with 14 bases in between. In germline, CDR1 is DFQATT, CDR2 SNEGSKA (reference sequence). CDR3 sequence (DNA): TGCAGTGCTACAGAGTTGAGGATGCAAGAGACCCAGTACTTC. Residues: CSATELRMQETQYF.

This clonotype was detected only a few times. The CDR3 loop reads CASSFWLAGGLDEQFF. DNA of the CDR3: TGTGCCAGCAGCTTCTGGCTAGCGGGGGGGCTCGATGAGCAGTTCTTC. The chain employs TRBV13 and TRBJ2-1, with 12 bases fitting TRBD2. CDR1 PRHDT and CDR2 FYEKMQ come from the germline V gene (reference sequence). The V segment lost 3 bases and the J segment 8 bases; nucleotides outside the gene matches: 8. The CDR3 consists of 16 residues.

V is TRBV28 and J is TRBJ2-7, with 10 bases matching TRBD1. V trimming: 5 bases; J trimming: 5 bases; junction bases outside the gene matches: 12. Per the germline V gene, CDR1 is MDHEN and CDR2 is SYDVKM. There are 16 residues in the CDR3. Written as DNA, the CDR3 is TGTGCCAGCAGTATTGAGCCCGGGACAGGGGACCACGAGCAGTACTTC. Protein sequence: CASSIEPGTGDHEQYF.

This clonotype appeared many times. The chain employs TRBV28 and TRBJ1-4; D is unresolved. CDR1 MDHEN and CDR2 SYDVKM come from the germline V gene. This CDR3 spans 11 amino acids. Deletions cut 8 bases from V and 8 bases from J, with 9 bases between. Here the CDR3 reads CASAGREKLFF. For the CDR3, the DNA is TGTGCCAGCGCGGGAAGAGAAAAACTGTTTTTT. The complete variable domain, with remaining parts taken from reference TRBV28 and TRBJ1-4, reads DVKVTQSSRYLVKRTGEKVFLECVQDMDHENMFWYRQDPGLGLRLIYFSYDVKMKEKGDIPEGYSVSREKKERFSLILESASTNQTSMYLCASAGREKLFFGSGTQLSVL.

This clonotype was seen many times. This chain uses TRBV30 with TRBJ2-3; 11 positions agree with TRBD2. The J segment lost 2 bases and the V segment lost 4 bases, leaving 8 bases of the junction unmatched. CDR1 is GTSNPN, CDR2 SVGIG, per germline (reference sequence). The CDR3 runs 16 residues. The chain's CDR3 is CAWTPGTSGVTDTQYF. DNA of the CDR3: TGTGCCTGGACTCCCGGGACTAGCGGAGTCACAGATACGCAGTATTTT.

This clonotype was recorded many times. The genes are TRBV6-1 and TRBJ2-5; 9 positions match TRBD2. V dropped 4 bases and J dropped 3; count of bases not matched to a gene: 6. CDR1 is MNHNS, CDR2 SASEGT, per germline. This CDR3 contains 15 residues. The DNA of the CDR3 is TGTGCCAGCAGTGTCTGGGCGGGGGGGAAAGAGACCCAGTACTTC. This translates into CASSVWAGGKETQYF.

This clonotype has at least ten counts. The chain couples TRBV20-1 to TRBJ2-1; D uncertain. Deletions cut 5 bases from V and 10 bases from J, with 6 bases between. The CDR3 sequence is 9 residues long. Germline values: CDR1 DFQATT, CDR2 SNEGSKA (reference sequence). The CDR3 region has the DNA TGCAGTGCTGGAGTCGAGCAGTTCTTC. This sequence encodes CSAGVEQFF.

Regarding this clonotype: This likely came from a read error, as a far larger clone is one base away. The CDR3 does not end in the conserved phenylalanine or tryptophan, so this is likely a read error. This chain joins TRBV5-3 and TRBJ2-7, with D perhaps matching TRBD1 (6 bases). TRBV5-3 is assigned to the ORF class and has an uncertain function. The length of the CDR3 is 15 residues. The CDR3 DNA follows: TGTGCCAGCAGCTTGGTTGCCAGGGGACCCTACGAGCAGTACATC. Its translation is CASSLVARGPYEQYI.

In regard to this clonotype: This likely reflects a read error, since a far larger clone is one base away. This sequence joins TRBV28 and TRBJ2-1; TRBD1 agrees at 7 bases. CDR1 is MDHEN, CDR2 SYDVKM, per germline. V lost 6 bases, J lost 10 bases, and 6 bases stayed unmatched. The length of the CDR3 is 12 residues. Written as DNA, the CDR3 is TGTGCCAGCAGGCGACAGGGTTACGAGCAGTTCTTC. It is translated as CASRRQGYEQFF.

The sample holds many counts of this clonotype. This sequence joins TRBV28 and TRBJ1-2; a weak D match, TRBD1 (5 bases). Germline V gene sequence: CDR1 MDHEN, CDR2 SYDVKM. Trimming pared 7 bases from V and 4 bases from J, leaving 19 bases between. The CDR3 runs to 15 residues. The chain's CDR3 is CASIQGGPAVYGYTF. CDR3 DNA: TGTGCCAGCATCCAGGGTGGCCCGGCGGTCTATGGCTACACCTTC.

This clonotype was counted many times. J is TRBJ1-2 and V is TRBV28; D gene uncertain. The CDR3 runs 13 residues. CDR1 MDHEN and CDR2 SYDVKM come from the germline V gene. Trimming shortened V by 2 bases and J by 4 bases, and 8 bases separated the two germline ends. The CDR3 nucleotides are TGTGCCAGCAGTTTAGGGGTGAGCTATGGCTACACCTTC. Amino acid sequence: CASSLGVSYGYTF.

In the case of this clonotype: This could be a read error, since a much larger clone is one nucleotide away. This CDR3 is CASTGGSYEKRFF. The CDR3 DNA sequence: TGTGCCTCTACAGGGGGCAGTTATGAAAAACGGTTTTTT. The chain employs TRBV30 and TRBJ1-4, with TRBD1 matching over 9 bases. The CDR3 has 13 residues. Per the germline V gene, CDR1 is GTSNPN and CDR2 is SVGIG (reference sequence).

This clonotype was observed at least ten times. This sequence joins TRBV28 and TRBJ1-3, with a tentative D call TRBD1 (6 bases). CDR3 length equals 12 residues. The V and J ends lost 11 bases and 4 bases respectively, with 12 bases between them. Germline CDR1 MDHEN, CDR2 SYDVKM. The CDR3 bases are TGTGCCGGGCAGGGGAACGGAAACACCATATATTTT. It yields the protein CAGQGNGNTIYF.